The 8 T cell receptor beta chains reported below all come from one sample, sequenced in a study of spatial heterogeneity in lung cancer. Described time point: sample taken at primary tumor resection. Sequencing of whole RNA from tumor, nontumor lung or frozen PBMC involved no sorting. MiXCR, applied by TCRdb to the 5' RACE reads, yields one record per CDR3 protein. The profile shows a few thousand distinct CDR3 sequences, roughly an eighth of them singletons. The sequencing here drew on PBMCs, taken at surgery. The receptors come from a male donor with early-stage non-small cell lung cancer.

This clonotype has at least ten counts. The rearrangement joins TRBV23-1 to TRBJ2-1, with 9 bases that match TRBD2. TRBV23-1 is sorted into the ORF group, with uncertain function. The CDR3 spans 19 residues. The V gene end was trimmed by 4 bases and the J gene end by 7 bases; junction bases not matched to a gene: 20. CDR3 in amino acids: CASSPPPRVVAGDKNEQFF. CDR3 nucleotides: TGCGCCAGCAGTCCTCCCCCTCGCGTGGTAGCGGGAGATAAGAATGAGCAGTTCTTC.

This clonotype is deemed medium-sized. The chain joins TRBV16 to TRBJ1-5; no definite D call. The CDR3 is 14 residues long. V lost 4 bases to trimming and J lost 0 bases, with 7 bases between them. Germline CDR1 and CDR2: KGHSY and FQNENV. The CDR3, as DNA: TGTGCCAGCAGCCTTAGTAATAGCAATCAGCCCCAGCATTTT. Amino acid sequence: CASSLSNSNQPQHF.

V gene TRBV5-1 combines with J gene TRBJ2-7; TRBD1 matches 9 bases. The CDR3 has 15 residues. With V trimmed by 2 bases and J by 4 bases, 7 bases remained unmatched. Germline V gene sequence: CDR1 SGHRS, CDR2 YFSETQ. CDR3 protein: CASSLDGTGKYEQYF. CDR3 DNA sequence: TGCGCCAGCAGCTTAGACGGGACAGGGAAGTACGAGCAGTACTTC.

In this sample, this clonotype turned up many times. J is TRBJ2-2 and V is TRBV28; TRBD2 matches at 7 bases. V shed 6 bases, J shed 3 bases, and the junction held 13 bases outside the gene matches. The CDR3 length is 17 residues. CDR1 MDHEN and CDR2 SYDVKM come from the germline V gene. The DNA of the CDR3 is TGTGCCAGCAGCCCAGGGAGGCGGGAGTTGTACACCGGGGAGCTGTTTTTT. Translation: CASSPGRRELYTGELFF. The entire variable domain, with the rest obtained from reference TRBV28 and TRBJ2-2, is as follows: DVKVTQSSRYLVKRTGEKVFLECVQDMDHENMFWYRQDPGLGLRLIYFSYDVKMKEKGDIPEGYSVSREKKERFSLILESASTNQTSMYLCASSPGRRELYTGELFFGEGSRLTVL.

This clonotype qualifies as medium-sized. V is TRBV24-1 and J is TRBJ1-2, with 12 nucleotides matching TRBD1. Losses at the gene ends were 5 bases for V and 8 bases for J; bases not matched to a gene: 11. The CDR3 sequence is 16 residues long. In germline, CDR1 is KGHDR, CDR2 SFDVKD. The CDR3 here is CATSGHPGQGALGYTF. In DNA, the CDR3 is TGTGCCACCAGTGGTCACCCGGGACAGGGGGCTCTGGGCTACACCTTC.

The chain is built from TRBV20-1 and TRBJ2-7; D might be TRBD1 (6 bases). CDR1 and CDR2 from the germline V gene are DFQATT and SNEGSKA (reference sequence). The CDR3 totals 11 residues. The V end lost 3 bases, the J end lost 6 bases, and 9 bases lay between the germline ends. DNA of the CDR3: TGCAGTGCTAGCAGGGGTGGCGAGCAGTACTTC. Translating it yields CSASRGGEQYF.

This rearrangement joins TRBV20-1 to TRBJ2-3; 8 positions match TRBD2. Germline CDR1 is DFQATT and CDR2 is SNEGSKA (reference sequence). This CDR3 region has 16 residues. V shed 0 bases and J 1 base; nucleotides not matched to a gene: 6. CDR3 sequence reads: CSARDRTSYGTDTQYF. CDR3 bases: TGCAGTGCTAGAGACCGGACTAGCTATGGCACAGATACGCAGTATTTT.

By sample share, this clonotype is medium-sized. The chain has TRBV28 and TRBJ2-5, with 9 nucleotides matching TRBD2. The V gene's germline CDR1 is MDHEN and CDR2 SYDVKM. The V and J ends lost 6 bases and 4 bases, in that order; junction bases with no gene match: 9. The CDR3 has 15 amino acids. The CDR3 reads CASRLAGGGGETQYF. CDR3 in DNA: TGTGCCAGCAGGCTTGCGGGAGGGGGGGGAGAGACCCAGTACTTC.